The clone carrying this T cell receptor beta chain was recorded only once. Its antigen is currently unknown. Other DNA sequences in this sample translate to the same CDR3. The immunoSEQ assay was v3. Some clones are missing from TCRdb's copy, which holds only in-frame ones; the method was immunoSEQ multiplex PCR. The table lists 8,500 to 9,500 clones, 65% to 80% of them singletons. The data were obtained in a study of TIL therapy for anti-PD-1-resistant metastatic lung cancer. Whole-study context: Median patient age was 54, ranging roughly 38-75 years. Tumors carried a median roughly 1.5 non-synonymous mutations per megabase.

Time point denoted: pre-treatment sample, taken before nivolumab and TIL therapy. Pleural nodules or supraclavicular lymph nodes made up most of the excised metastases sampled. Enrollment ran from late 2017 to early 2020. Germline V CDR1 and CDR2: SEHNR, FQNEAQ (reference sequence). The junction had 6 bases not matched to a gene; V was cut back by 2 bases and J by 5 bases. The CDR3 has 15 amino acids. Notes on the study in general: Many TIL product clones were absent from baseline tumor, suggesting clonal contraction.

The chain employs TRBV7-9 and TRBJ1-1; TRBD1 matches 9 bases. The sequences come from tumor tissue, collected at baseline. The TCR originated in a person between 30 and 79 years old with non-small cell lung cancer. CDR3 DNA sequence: TGTGCCAGCAGCTTACAACAGGGGGCAGGTACTGAAGCTTTCTTT. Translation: CASSLQQGAGTEAFF.